Following are 18 T cell receptor beta chains from one sample sequenced in a study of cytomegalovirus exposure and HLA in healthy donors. The primer mix had 60 Vbeta and 13 Jbeta primers. Clones were sequenced by immunoSEQ multiplex PCR, and TCRdb holds only the in-frame ones, with some missing. The sample consists of approximately 140,000 clones, 81% of them appearing once. The sample comprised PBMCs. The source of these receptors is a man between 18 and 29 years old in good health and CMV-seronegative.

This sequence joins TRBV14 and TRBJ1-2; 7 bases match TRBD1. V lost 4 bases to trimming and J lost 5 bases; unmatched junction nucleotides: 10. Germline assignment: CDR1 SGHDN and CDR2 FVKESK. The CDR3 consists of 15 residues. The CDR3 nucleotides are TGTGCCAGCAGCCCTCTCATTCCAGGGGGTTATGGCTACACCTTC. This gives the protein CASSPLIPGGYGYTF.

This clone came up a few times. The chain combines TRBV7-9 with TRBJ2-7; tentatively, D is TRBD1 (6 bases). This CDR3 contains 13 residues. The germline V gene has CDR1 SEHNR and CDR2 FQNEAQ (reference sequence). V lost 1 base to trimming and J lost 7 bases, with 11 bases between them. This CDR3 reads CASSLGLGTEQYF. The DNA for the CDR3 is TGTGCCAGCAGCTTAGGGCTGGGGACAGAGCAGTACTTC.

The genes are TRBV28 and TRBJ1-2, with D possibly being TRBD1 (6 bases). CDR3 length: 14 residues. V was pared by 5 bases and J by 4 bases, with 14 bases between. Germline V gene data show CDR1 as MDHEN and CDR2 as SYDVKM. CDR3 sequence: CASSQQGAGYGYTF. For the CDR3, the DNA is TGTGCCAGCAGTCAACAGGGAGCAGGCTATGGCTACACCTTC.

This clone was seen more than once but under ten times. The genes are TRBV6-5 and TRBJ2-7, with a weak D call TRBD2 (5 bases). The length of the CDR3 is 12 residues. Between the trimmed V and J ends, which lost 0 bases and 12 bases, there was a span of 12 bases. Germline V gene data show CDR1 as MNHEY and CDR2 as SVGAGI. The CDR3 DNA sequence: TGTGCCAGCAGTTACTCGATGGGAGAGGCGTACTTC. Amino acid sequence: CASSYSMGEAYF.

This chain connects TRBV27 to TRBJ2-5; no clear D gene. This CDR3 is 14 amino acids long. Germline CDR1 reads MNHEY; CDR2 reads SMNVEV (reference sequence). The V end lost 5 bases, the J end lost 1 base, and 11 bases lay between the germline ends. The CDR3 DNA follows: TGTGCCAGCAGTCCTAACGCATTCCAAGAGACCCAGTACTTC. Translated: CASSPNAFQETQYF.

This clone is a singleton in its sample. The V gene is TRBV5-6, the J gene TRBJ2-1; D is ambiguous. The germline V gene has CDR1 SGHDT and CDR2 YYEEEE. The CDR3 consists of 16 residues. V shed 1 base and J shed 0 bases, with 11 bases lying between them. The DNA for the CDR3 is TGTGCCAGCAGCTTGTTTGCTGGCAGCTCCTACAATGAGCAGTTCTTC. Amino acids: CASSLFAGSSYNEQFF.

V and J are TRBV11-3 and TRBJ2-7, with D possibly TRBD1 on 6 matching bases. CDR1 is SGHNT, CDR2 YENEEA, per germline. Trimming stripped 2 bases from V and 3 bases from J, with 8 bases between. The CDR3 is made up of 13 amino acids. The DNA for the CDR3 is TGTGCCAGCAGCTTACTACAGGGCTACGAGCAGTACTTC. This encodes CASSLLQGYEQYF.

This chain connects TRBV9 to TRBJ2-7, with no clear D. The CDR3 contains 12 residues. Trimming shortened V by 0 bases and J by 6 bases, and 7 bases separated the two germline ends. Germline lookup yields CDR1 SGDLS and CDR2 YYNGEE. The CDR3 region has the DNA TGTGCCAGCAGCGTAGGAGGCGGCGAGCAGTACTTC. It encodes CASSVGGGEQYF.

This chain uses TRBV10-1 with TRBJ2-7; D gene unclear. The CDR3 runs to 14 residues. V shed 4 bases and J shed 2 bases, with 12 bases lying between them. Germline V gene sequence: CDR1 WNHNN, CDR2 SYGVQD (reference sequence). The CDR3 DNA follows: TGCGCCAGCAGTGTGGGCAGCTCTACCTACGAGCAGTACTTC. This encodes CASSVGSSTYEQYF.

The CDR3 region is CASSPTVNSGNTIYF. In DNA form, the CDR3 reads TGTGCCAGCTCACCAACGGTCAACTCTGGAAACACCATATATTTT. The V gene is TRBV18, the J gene TRBJ1-3; D is undetermined. Trimming shortened V by 2 bases and J by 0 bases, and 8 bases separated the two germline ends. Germline CDR1 is KGHSH and CDR2 is LQKENI. The CDR3 is 15 residues long.

This sequence joins TRBV4-3 and TRBJ2-5, with 9 positions matching TRBD2. V lost 1 base, J lost 3 bases, and 12 bases stayed unmatched. The germline V gene has CDR1 LGHNA and CDR2 YSLEER. The CDR3 is 18 amino acids. CDR3 DNA sequence: TGCGCCAGCAGCCAAGGAAGGTGGCGGGGGGGCCAGGAAGAGACCCAGTACTTC. This encodes CASSQGRWRGGQEETQYF.

This chain uses TRBV6-1 with TRBJ1-1; D unresolved. This CDR3 has 11 amino acids. The V and J ends lost 2 bases and 14 bases respectively, with 12 bases between them. Germline values: CDR1 MNHNS, CDR2 SASEGT. CDR3 coding DNA: TGTGCCAGCAGTGAACGCAGTCGAGCGTTCTTT. Its translation is CASSERSRAFF.

The gene calls are TRBV7-6 and TRBJ1-6, with 8 bases lining up with TRBD1. Germline loops: CDR1 SGHVS, CDR2 FNYEAQ. The CDR3 contains 16 residues. The V segment lost 1 base and the J segment 7 bases; nucleotides outside the gene matches: 6. This CDR3 reads CASSLDPGQENSPLHF. The CDR3 nucleotides read TGTGCCAGCAGCTTAGATCCGGGACAGGAGAATTCACCCCTCCACTTT.

This chain joins TRBV11-2 and TRBJ1-5; no clear D. The V end lost 1 base, the J end lost 7 bases, and 14 bases lay between the germline ends. This CDR3 has 15 residues. The germline V gene has CDR1 SGHAT and CDR2 FQNNGV. The CDR3 nucleotides read TGTGCCAGCAGCTTAGTAAGCGTCAGCCGGCAGCCCCAGCATTTT. Protein product: CASSLVSVSRQPQHF.

The chain recombines TRBV30 with TRBJ2-7; no reliable D call. V was clipped by 4 bases and J by 3 bases, with 10 bases between them. The CDR3 length is 12 residues. Germline V gene sequence: CDR1 GTSNPN, CDR2 SVGIG (reference sequence). This CDR3 reads CAWTHLNYEQYF. The DNA of the CDR3 is TGTGCCTGGACGCACTTAAACTACGAGCAGTACTTC.

The rearrangement uses TRBV29-1 and TRBJ2-3, with 7 bases aligning to TRBD2. J lost 4 bases, V lost 5 bases, and 3 bases had no gene match. The CDR3 consists of 12 residues. Germline assignment: CDR1 SQVTM and CDR2 ANQGSEA. CDR3 sequence reads: CSVKSGADTQYF. In DNA form, the CDR3 reads TGCAGCGTTAAGAGCGGGGCAGATACGCAGTATTTT.

The chain joins TRBV7-8 to TRBJ2-5; D perhaps matches TRBD2 (7 bases). Trimming pared 1 base from V and 4 bases from J, leaving 25 bases between. The germline CDR1 and CDR2 sequences are SGHVS and FQNEAQ. CDR3 length equals 19 residues. In DNA, the CDR3 is TGTGCCAGCAGCTTAGTAAGGCGGGGGCGACTAAAGAATGGAGAGACCCAGTACTTC. Amino acids: CASSLVRRGRLKNGETQYF. The entire variable domain, with the rest obtained from reference TRBV7-8 and TRBJ2-5, is as follows: GAGVSQSPRYKVAKRGQDVALRCDPISGHVSLFWYQQALGQGPEFLTYFQNEAQLDKSGLPSDRFFAERPEGSVSTLKIQRTQQEDSAVYLCASSLVRRGRLKNGETQYFGPGTRLLVL.

The CDR3 protein is CSVPGTSGGIQETQYF. The CDR3 nucleotides are TGCAGCGTTCCCGGGACTAGCGGGGGAATCCAAGAGACCCAGTACTTC. V is TRBV29-1 and J is TRBJ2-5, with TRBD2 identical over 14 bases. The V gene end was trimmed by 5 bases and the J gene end by 1 base; junction bases not matched to a gene: 6. The CDR3 covers 16 residues. The germline CDR1 and CDR2 sequences are SQVTM and ANQGSEA.